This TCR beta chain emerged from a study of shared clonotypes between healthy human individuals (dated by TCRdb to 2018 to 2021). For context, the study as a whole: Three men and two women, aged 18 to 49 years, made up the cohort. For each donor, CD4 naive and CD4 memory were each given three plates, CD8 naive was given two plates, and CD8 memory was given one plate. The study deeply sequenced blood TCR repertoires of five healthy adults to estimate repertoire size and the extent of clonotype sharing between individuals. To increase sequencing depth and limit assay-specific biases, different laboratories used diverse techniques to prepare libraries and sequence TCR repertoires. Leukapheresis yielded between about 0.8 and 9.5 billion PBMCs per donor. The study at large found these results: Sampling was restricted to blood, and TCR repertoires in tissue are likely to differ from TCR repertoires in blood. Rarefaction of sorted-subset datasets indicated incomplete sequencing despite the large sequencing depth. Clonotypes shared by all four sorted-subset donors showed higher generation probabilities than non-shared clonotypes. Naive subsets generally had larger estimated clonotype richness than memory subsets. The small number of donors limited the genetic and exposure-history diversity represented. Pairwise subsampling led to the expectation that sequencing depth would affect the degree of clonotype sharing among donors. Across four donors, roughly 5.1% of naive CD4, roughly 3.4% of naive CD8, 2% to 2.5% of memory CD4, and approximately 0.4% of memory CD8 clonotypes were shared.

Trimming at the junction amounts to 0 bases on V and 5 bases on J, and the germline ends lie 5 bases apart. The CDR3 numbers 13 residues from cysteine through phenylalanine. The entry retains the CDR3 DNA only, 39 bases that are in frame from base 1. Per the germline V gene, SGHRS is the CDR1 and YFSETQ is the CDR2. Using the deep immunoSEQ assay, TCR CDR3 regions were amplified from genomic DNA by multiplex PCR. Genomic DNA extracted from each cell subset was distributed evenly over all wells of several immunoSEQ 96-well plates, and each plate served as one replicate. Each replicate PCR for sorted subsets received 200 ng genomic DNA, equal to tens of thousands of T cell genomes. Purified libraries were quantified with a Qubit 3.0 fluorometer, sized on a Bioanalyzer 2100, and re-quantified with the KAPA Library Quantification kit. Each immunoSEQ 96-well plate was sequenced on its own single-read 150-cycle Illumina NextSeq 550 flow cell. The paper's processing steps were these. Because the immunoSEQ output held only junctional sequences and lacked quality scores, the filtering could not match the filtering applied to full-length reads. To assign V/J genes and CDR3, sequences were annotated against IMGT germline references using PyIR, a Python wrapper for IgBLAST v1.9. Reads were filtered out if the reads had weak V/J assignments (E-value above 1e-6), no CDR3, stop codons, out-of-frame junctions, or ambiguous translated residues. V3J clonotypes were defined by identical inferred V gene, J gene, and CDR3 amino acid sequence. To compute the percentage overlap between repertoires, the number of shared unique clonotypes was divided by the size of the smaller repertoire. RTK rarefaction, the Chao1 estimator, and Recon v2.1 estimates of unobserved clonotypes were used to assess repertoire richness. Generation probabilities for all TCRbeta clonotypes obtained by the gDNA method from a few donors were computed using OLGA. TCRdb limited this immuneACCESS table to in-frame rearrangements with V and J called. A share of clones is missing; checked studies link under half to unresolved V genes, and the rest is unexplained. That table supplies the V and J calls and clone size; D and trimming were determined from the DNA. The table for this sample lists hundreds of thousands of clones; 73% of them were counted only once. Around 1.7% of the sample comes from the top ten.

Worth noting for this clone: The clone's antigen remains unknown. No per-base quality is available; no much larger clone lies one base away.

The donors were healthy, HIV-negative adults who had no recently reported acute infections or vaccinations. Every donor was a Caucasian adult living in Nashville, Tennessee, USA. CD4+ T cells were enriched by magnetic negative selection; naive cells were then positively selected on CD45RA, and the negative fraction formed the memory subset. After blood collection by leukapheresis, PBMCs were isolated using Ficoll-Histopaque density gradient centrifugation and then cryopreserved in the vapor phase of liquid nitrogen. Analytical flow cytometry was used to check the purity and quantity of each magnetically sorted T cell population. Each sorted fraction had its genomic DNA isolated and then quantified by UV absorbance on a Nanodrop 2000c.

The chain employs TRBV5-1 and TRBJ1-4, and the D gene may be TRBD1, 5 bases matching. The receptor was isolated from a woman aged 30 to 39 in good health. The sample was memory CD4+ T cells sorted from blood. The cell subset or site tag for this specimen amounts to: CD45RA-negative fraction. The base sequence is TGCGCCAGCAGCTTGGGGGGCAATGAAAAACTGTTTTTT. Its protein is CASSLGGNEKLFF.